A selection of T cell receptor beta chains follows, all from one sample in a study of post-analysis software for immune sequencing data. TCRdb reprocessed the PCR reads with MiXCR, giving one entry per CDR3 protein. The sample has 650,000 to 850,000 distinct CDR3 sequences, more than 45% seen once. Sequencing was performed on blood. Every receptor here comes from a girl under 18 with multiple sclerosis. Each CDR3 is given with its conserved first and last residue. Each record gives: CDR3 DNA, CDR3 protein, CDR3 length, V gene, D gene, J gene, clone size. D genes are given only for firm matches. Not every row has a clone size; where given, it reads once, few, many or a size class.

TGCAGTGCCGTCCCGGCACTAAACTACAATGAGCAGTACTTC,CSAVPALNYNEQYF,14,TRBV20-1,.,TRBJ2-7,few
TGTGCCAGCAGTTACGGGCCTCCGGGACTTAAAGACGGTGAGCAGTTCTTC,CASSYGPPGLKDGEQFF,17,TRBV12-3/TRBV12-4,.,TRBJ2-1,.
TGTGCCAGCAGAGGGGGTTGGACGCAAATTTACAATGAGCAGTTCTTC,CASRGGWTQIYNEQFF,16,TRBV7-2,.,TRBJ2-1,few
TGTGCCAGCAGTTGGACTAGCGGGAGTATTAGGGCCGGGGAGCTGTTTTTT,CASSWTSGSIRAGELFF,17,TRBV27,TRBD2,TRBJ2-2,.
TGCAGCGTTGAGGCTAGCTTATGGGACAATGAGCAGTTCTTC,CSVEASLWDNEQFF,14,TRBV29-1,.,TRBJ2-1,.
TGTGCTAGTGGTTTGGTACGTGATGCTGAGCAGTACTTC,CASGLVRDAEQYF,13,TRBV12-5,.,TRBJ2-7,.
TGTGCCAGCAACCTCCATCTAGCGGGAGGGCCGAGCTCCTACAATGAGCAGTTCTTC,CASNLHLAGGPSSYNEQFF,19,TRBV6-2/TRBV6-3,TRBD2,TRBJ2-1,few
TGTGCCAGCCAAGCTACCCCTAGCTATGGCTACACCTTC,CASQATPSYGYTF,13,TRBV6-5,.,TRBJ1-2,few
TGTGCCAGCAGCTCGGGAGCGGGAGGGCGCACCGGGGAGCTGTTTTTT,CASSSGAGGRTGELFF,16,TRBV2,TRBD2,TRBJ2-2,.
TGTGCCAGCTCCAATCCCGGACTCCAAGAGACCCAGTACTTC,CASSNPGLQETQYF,14,TRBV3-1,.,TRBJ2-5,few
TGCAGCGTGGACAGGGGGCGAGTTGGCTACACCTTC,CSVDRGRVGYTF,12,TRBV29-1,TRBD1,TRBJ1-2,.
TGTGCCAGCAGTCCCGGGACTAGCGCTAGCACAGATACGCAGTATTTT,CASSPGTSASTDTQYF,16,TRBV27,TRBD2,TRBJ2-3,.
TGTGCCAGTAAGGCAGGAGGCAATGAGCAGTTCTTC,CASKAGGNEQFF,12,TRBV27,.,TRBJ2-1,.
TGCAGTGCTAGAGCGGGAGTCACAGATACGCAGTATTTT,CSARAGVTDTQYF,13,TRBV20-1,.,TRBJ2-3,.
TGTGCCAGCAGCCAAGATGGGACAGCGTTTTCTGGCTACACCTTC,CASSQDGTAFSGYTF,15,TRBV3-1,TRBD1,TRBJ1-2,.
TGTGCCCGCAGCCCGTGGACAGGGATGTACGAGCAGTACTTC,CARSPWTGMYEQYF,14,TRBV7-9,TRBD1,TRBJ2-7,.
TGTGCCAGCAGCCCAAGAACCGGGACTGGTGCAGATACGCAGTATTTT,CASSPRTGTGADTQYF,16,TRBV7-2,.,TRBJ2-3,.
TGCAGCGCCTACTCCTACAATGAGCAGTACTTC,CSAYSYNEQYF,11,TRBV29-1,.,TRBJ2-7,.
TGTGCCAGCAGCCAAGAGGGCCGGCTAGCGGGAGGTCACATTCAGTACTTC,CASSQEGRLAGGHIQYF,17,TRBV4-2,TRBD2,TRBJ2-4,.
TGTGCCAGCAGCTTCGGGGGGGGCGGAGGCTACACCTTC,CASSFGGGGGYTF,13,TRBV7-3,.,TRBJ1-2,.
TGTGCCAGCAGCCAAGACTTAGCTGTGCTGGAGCCCCAGTACTTC,CASSQDLAVLEPQYF,15,TRBV3-1,.,TRBJ2-5,.
TGCAGTGCCCATCACAGGGCAATTAGCACAGATACGCAGTATTTT,CSAHHRAISTDTQYF,15,TRBV20-1,.,TRBJ2-3,once
TGTGCCAGCAGCTTATTCCGGGGACCGGGGACTGAAGCTTTCTTT,CASSLFRGPGTEAFF,15,TRBV7-2,.,TRBJ1-1,.
TGTGCCAGCAACTACCAGGGGCCGGCTACGCAGTATTTT,CASNYQGPATQYF,13,TRBV6-6,.,TRBJ2-3,few
TGTGCCAGCAGCTTAGCACTAGCGGAGGGGGATGAGCAGTTCTTC,CASSLALAEGDEQFF,15,TRBV11-2,TRBD2,TRBJ2-1,.
TGCAGTGCTAGAGGGTTGCGACTCAGCACAGATACGCAGTATTTT,CSARGLRLSTDTQYF,15,TRBV20-1,.,TRBJ2-3,.
TGTGCCAGCAGACTCGTCGAACGATTCAATGAGCAGTTCTTC,CASRLVERFNEQFF,14,TRBV11-2,.,TRBJ2-1,few